These T cell receptor beta chains were read from a single sample in a study of T-cell reconstitution after alpha-beta-depleted transplantation in children. TCRdb called the PCR reads again in MiXCR, with one record for every CDR3 protein. The sample has roughly 590,000 distinct CDR3 sequences, roughly 17% seen once; the top ten hold under 1.2%. Sequenced here: PBMCs from the stem cell graft donor, sampled from the stem cell graft. These TCRs come from a human donor who donated a stem cell graft to a child with acute myeloid leukemia. CDR3s include the opening cysteine and the closing phenylalanine or tryptophan. Each record gives: clone size, J gene, V gene, D gene, CDR3 DNA, CDR3 protein. D genes are given only for firm matches. Clone size is stated in some rows and not others, as once, few, many or a class when expanded.

>few|TRBJ2-1|TRBV7-2|TRBD1
TGTGCCAGCAGCTTAGCAGGGGGCTATACGGATGAGCAGTTCTTC
CASSLAGGYTDEQFF
>NA|TRBJ1-1|TRBV2|NA
TGTGCCAGCACGCAGCTGACTGAAGCTTTCTTT
CASTQLTEAFF
>few|TRBJ1-5|TRBV20-1|NA
TGCAGTGCTAGAGGGGGGGCGGAGGGCAATCAGCCCCAGCATTTT
CSARGGAEGNQPQHF
>many|TRBJ2-3|TRBV5-1|NA
TGTGCCAGCAGCTTAGGAGATACGCAGTATTTT
CASSLGDTQYF
>many|TRBJ2-1|TRBV20-1|NA
TGCAGTGCTAGAGATCGGGGGGCAACCTACAATGAGCAGTTCTTC
CSARDRGATYNEQFF
>many|TRBJ2-2|TRBV20-1|NA
TGCAGTGCTAGACCCCCCGGGAACACCGGGGAGCTGTTTTTT
CSARPPGNTGELFF
>NA|TRBJ2-2|TRBV5-1|NA
TGCGCCAGCAGCAAATTAGGGCTAGCAGAGGCCGGGGAGCTGTTTTTT
CASSKLGLAEAGELFF
>many|TRBJ2-1|TRBV25-1|TRBD1
TGTGCCAGCAGTGGAGGGACAGGGGATTACAATGAGCAGTTCTTC
CASSGGTGDYNEQFF
>many|TRBJ1-3|TRBV20-1|TRBD1
TGCAGTGCTCTCCCCGGGACAGCTCGAAACACCATATATTTT
CSALPGTARNTIYF
>many|TRBJ2-5|TRBV20-1|NA
TGCAGTGCCCATCTTGGAGGGGTGACCCAGTACTTC
CSAHLGGVTQYF
>many|TRBJ2-2|TRBV29-1|NA
TGCAGCGTTTGGGGCTCCGGGGAGCTGTTTTTT
CSVWGSGELFF
>NA|TRBJ2-1|TRBV5-6|TRBD1
TGTGCCAGCGGTGACAGGGTTCAGTTCTTC
CASGDRVQFF
>NA|TRBJ1-1|TRBV12-3/TRBV12-4|NA
TGTGCCAGCAGTTTGGACGTGGGCGCTGAAGCTTTCTTT
CASSLDVGAEAFF